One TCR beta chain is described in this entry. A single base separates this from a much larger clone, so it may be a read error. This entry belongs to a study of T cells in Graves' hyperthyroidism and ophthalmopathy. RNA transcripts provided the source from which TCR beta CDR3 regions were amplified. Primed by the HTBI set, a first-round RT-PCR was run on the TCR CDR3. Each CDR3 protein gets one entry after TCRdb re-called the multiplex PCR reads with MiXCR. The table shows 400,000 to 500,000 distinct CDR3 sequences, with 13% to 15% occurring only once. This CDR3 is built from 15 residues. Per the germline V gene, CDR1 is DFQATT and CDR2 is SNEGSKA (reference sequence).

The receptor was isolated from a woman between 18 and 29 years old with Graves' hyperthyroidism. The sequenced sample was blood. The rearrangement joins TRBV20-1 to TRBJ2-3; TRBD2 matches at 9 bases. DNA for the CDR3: TGCGGTGCTATTAAAGCGGGAGGACAGACAGATACGCAGTATTTT. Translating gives CGAIKAGGQTDTQYF.